This T cell receptor beta chain was captured in a study of PD-1 blockade in classical Hodgkin lymphoma. Overall study context: Nivolumab dosing for patients was 3 mg/kg, administered intravenously every 2 weeks. Study observations and caveats: Initiation of nivolumab under 1 year after ASCT led to exclusion of patients. Newly diagnosed patients had baseline TCR diversity that was reportedly lower than that of healthy donors. Those achieving complete response showed baseline diversity like newly diagnosed patients.

The time point is: cycle 4 day 1 (C4D1), after 6 weeks of nivolumab. All trial patients relapsed after autologous stem cell transplantation. V was trimmed by 4 bases and J by 0 bases, leaving 11 bases between them. The germline V gene encodes CDR1 SGHRS and CDR2 YFSETQ. This CDR3 has 14 residues. Some clones are missing from TCRdb's copy, which holds only in-frame ones; the method was immunoSEQ multiplex PCR. The profile shows 25,000 to 30,000 clones, around 80% of them singletons. Concerning this clone: Its antigen remains unidentified.

Sequenced here: peripheral blood mononuclear cells (PBMCs), sampled before the fourth cycle of nivolumab. The chain joins TRBV5-1 to TRBJ2-7, with D maybe TRBD2 (5 bases). This clonotype originated in a human donor with classical Hodgkin lymphoma. The chain's CDR3 is CASSPEAASYEQYF. The CDR3 DNA sequence: TGCGCCAGCAGCCCGGAGGCAGCCTCCTACGAGCAGTACTTC.